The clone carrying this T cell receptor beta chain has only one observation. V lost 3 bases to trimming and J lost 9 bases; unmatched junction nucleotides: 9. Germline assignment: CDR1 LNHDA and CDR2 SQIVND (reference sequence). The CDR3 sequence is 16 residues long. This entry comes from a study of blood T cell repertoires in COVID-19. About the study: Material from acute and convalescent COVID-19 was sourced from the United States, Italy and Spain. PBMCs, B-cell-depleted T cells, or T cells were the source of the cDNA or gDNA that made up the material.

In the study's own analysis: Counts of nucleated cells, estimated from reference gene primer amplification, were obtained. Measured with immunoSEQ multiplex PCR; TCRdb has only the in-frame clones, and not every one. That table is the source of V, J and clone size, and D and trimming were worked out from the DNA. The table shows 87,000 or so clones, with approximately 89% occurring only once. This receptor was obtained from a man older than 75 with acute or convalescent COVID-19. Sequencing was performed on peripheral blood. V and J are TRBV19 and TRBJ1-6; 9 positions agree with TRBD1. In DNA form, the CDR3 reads TGTGCCAGTAGTATTAGGACAGGGGACGCCAGTTCACCCCTCCACTTT. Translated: CASSIRTGDASSPLHF.